Listed here are 4 T cell receptor beta chains from one sample, sequenced in a study of regulatory dendritic cells for organ transplantation. Some clones are missing from TCRdb's copy, which holds only in-frame ones; the method was immunoSEQ multiplex PCR. The sample carries roughly 5,200 clones, around 65% recorded once. The specimen sequenced was memory CD8+ T cells from blood. This sample's subset: CD45RO+ memory T cells. The receptors derive from a human donor in good health.

The V call is TRBV18, the J call TRBJ1-1; 7 nucleotides line up with TRBD1. Per germline, CDR1 KGHSH and CDR2 LQKENI. Trimming cost V 4 bases and J 4 bases; bases outside gene matches: 6. This CDR3 is built from 14 residues. The CDR3 coding sequence is TGTGCCAGCTCACAGGGGGCCCGGGTCACTGAAGCTTTCTTT. Protein: CASSQGARVTEAFF.

The DNA of the CDR3 is TGTGCCAGCATCCACCAGGGGTACGGCGGGGAGCTGTTTTTT. Protein product: CASIHQGYGGELFF. The chain links TRBV5-6 to TRBJ2-2, with a weak D call TRBD1 (6 bases). Germline V lookup: CDR1 SGHDT, CDR2 YYEEEE. The V end lost 6 bases, the J end lost 7 bases, and 16 bases lay between the germline ends. The length of the CDR3 is 14 residues.

This clone was recorded once. Other nucleotide sequences from this sample produce the same CDR3. The chain is built from TRBV27 and TRBJ1-1; TRBD1 is a possible D gene (6 bases). Germline values: CDR1 MNHEY, CDR2 SMNVEV (reference sequence). This CDR3 spans 15 amino acids. V lost 2 bases and J 4 bases, leaving 14 bases between the germline ends. The chain's CDR3 is CASSLGGGFRTEAFF. Written as DNA, the CDR3 is TGTGCCAGCAGTTTAGGGGGGGGCTTTCGCACTGAAGCTTTCTTT.

The sample holds a few counts of this clone. The chain employs TRBV2 and TRBJ1-5, with D possibly matching TRBD1 (5 bases). Germline CDR1 SNHLY, CDR2 FYNNEI. The V gene lost 1 base and the J gene lost 1 base, with 20 bases spanning the gap. This CDR3 spans 19 amino acids. The CDR3 loop reads CASSEGSGYRITSNQPQHF. CDR3 DNA sequence: TGTGCCAGCAGTGAAGGGTCAGGGTATCGGATTACGAGCAATCAGCCCCAGCATTTT.